This T cell receptor (beta chain) is from a study of blood T cell repertoires in COVID-19. About the research overall: Sites in the United States, Italy and Spain provided acute and convalescent COVID-19 samples.

Method: immunoSEQ multiplex PCR; TCRdb's copy keeps in-frame clones and lacks some. The repertoire holds about 27,000 clones, with approximately 82% as singletons. CDR1 is LNHNV and CDR2 is YYDKDF in the germline V gene (reference sequence). V lost 0 bases and J lost 4; bases outside the gene matches: 7. The CDR3 has 16 amino acids. The sample taken for sequencing was peripheral blood. This TCR was sampled from a man older than 75 with active or convalescent COVID-19. This rearrangement joins TRBV15 to TRBJ1-1; 8 bases match TRBD1. DNA for the CDR3: TGTGCCACCAGCAGAGATTTTAGCCAGGGGGCCACTGAAGCTTTCTTT. It encodes CATSRDFSQGATEAFF.